A single sample gave rise to the 29 T cell receptor beta chains below, sequenced in a study of control samples from healthy donors and cancer patients. This table comes from immunoSEQ multiplex PCR, and its TCRdb copy is limited to in-frame clones, with some not included. The sample yields about 220,000 clones, around 94% seen once. The sample was blood. Every receptor here comes from a middle-aged man in good health.

The sample holds one count of this clone. The chain uses TRBV5-1 and TRBJ2-7; TRBD1 agrees at 10 bases. V shed 4 bases, J shed 6 bases, and the junction held 7 bases outside the gene matches. This CDR3 comprises 14 residues. The V gene's germline CDR1 is SGHRS and CDR2 YFSETQ. CDR3 nucleotides: TGCGCCAGCAGCCTGGGACAGGGGACCGGCGAGCAGTACTTC. This encodes CASSLGQGTGEQYF. The whole variable domain, filled in from reference TRBV5-1 and TRBJ2-7, reads KAGVTQTPRYLIKTRGQQVTLSCSPISGHRSVSWYQQTPGQGLQFLFEYFSETQRNKGNFPGRFSGRQFSNSRSEMNVSTLELGDSALYLCASSLGQGTGEQYFGPGTRLTVT.

CDR3 loop: CASMRGQGAYEQYF. The CDR3 coding sequence is TGTGCCAGCATGAGGGGACAGGGGGCCTACGAGCAGTACTTC. This chain connects TRBV6-5 to TRBJ2-7; 11 nucleotides agree with TRBD1. Germline assignment: CDR1 MNHEY and CDR2 SVGAGI. V was pared by 7 bases and J by 2 bases, with 4 bases of the junction left unmatched. The CDR3 totals 14 residues.

This chain connects TRBV2 to TRBJ2-7, with D possibly being TRBD2 (5 bases). The V gene's germline CDR1 is SNHLY and CDR2 FYNNEI. CDR3 size: 15 residues. The ends were cut back, 3 bases at V and 7 bases at J, with 19 bases in the middle. CDR3 loop: CASSDGGGALGEQYF. Here the CDR3 DNA reads TGTGCCAGCAGTGACGGTGGAGGAGCCTTGGGAGAGCAGTACTTC. The full variable domain, in which reference TRBV2 and TRBJ2-7 provide the parts outside the CDR3, is EPEVTQTPSHQVTQMGQEVILRCVPISNHLYFYWYRQILGQKVEFLVSFYNNEISEKSEIFDDQFSVERPDGSNFTLKIRSTKLEDSAMYFCASSDGGGALGEQYFGPGTRLTVT.

V gene TRBV5-1 combines with J gene TRBJ1-1; tentatively, D is TRBD1 (6 bases). Trimming pared 4 bases from V and 2 bases from J, leaving 18 bases between. The CDR3 covers 16 residues. Germline V gene data show CDR1 as SGHRS and CDR2 as YFSETQ. The CDR3 DNA is TGCGCCAGCAGCCTGCAAGGGGCGGGACATAACACTGAAGCTTTCTTT. It is translated as CASSLQGAGHNTEAFF.

The chain uses TRBV7-8 and TRBJ2-6; 9 bases align to TRBD1. Germline CDR1 SGHVS, CDR2 FQNEAQ. The CDR3 spans 18 residues. The junction had 7 bases not matched to a gene; V was cut back by 4 bases and J by 0 bases. This chain's CDR3 is CASSSRDRDPSGANVLTF. The CDR3 DNA is TGTGCCAGCAGCTCCCGGGACAGGGATCCCTCTGGGGCCAACGTCCTGACTTTC.

This clone was counted a single time. The rearrangement links TRBV29-1 to TRBJ2-2; D gene uncertain. CDR1 is SQVTM, CDR2 ANQGSEA, per germline. Trimming cost V 4 bases and J 0 bases, with 3 bases left between them. The CDR3 totals 12 residues. CDR3 amino acids: CSVAANTGELFF. CDR3 nucleotide sequence: TGCAGCGTTGCAGCGAACACCGGGGAGCTGTTTTTT.

The gene calls are TRBV13 and TRBJ2-1; D possibly corresponds to TRBD1 (6 bases). The CDR3 length is 14 residues. Looked up from germline, CDR1 is PRHDT and CDR2 is FYEKMQ (reference sequence). V lost 1 base, J lost 9 bases, and 13 bases lay in between. CDR3 region: CASSLAPGTPEQFF. CDR3 nucleotides: TGTGCCAGCAGCTTAGCGCCTGGGACACCTGAGCAGTTCTTC.

The chain combines TRBV6-6 with TRBJ1-2; D is uncertain. The CDR3 is 16 residues long. Trimming stripped 0 bases from V and 6 bases from J, with 17 bases between. Germline V gene sequence: CDR1 MNHNY, CDR2 SVGAGI (reference sequence). CDR3 sequence (DNA): TGTGCCAGCAGTTACTCGTCCCCACCCCGGGAGGATGGCTACACCTTC. The encoded protein is CASSYSSPPREDGYTF.

This clone has a handful of counts. V is TRBV29-1 and J is TRBJ1-4, with D tentatively TRBD1 (6 bases). V was cut by 7 bases and J by 6 bases, with 21 bases left in between. There are 15 residues in the CDR3. The V gene's germline CDR1 is SQVTM and CDR2 ANQGSEA. The CDR3 spells CSAEGGAGEDEKLFF. Here the CDR3 DNA reads TGCAGCGCCGAGGGCGGGGCAGGGGAGGATGAAAAACTGTTTTTT.

This chain joins TRBV3-1 (or the pseudogene TRBV3-2) and TRBJ1-6, with a tentative D call TRBD1 (5 bases). The CDR3 has 14 residues. Trimming cost V 5 bases and J 9 bases, with 14 bases left between them. The germline gives CDR1 LGHDT, CDR2 YNNKEL (reference sequence). The CDR3 sequence: CASSGGGGRSPLHF. DNA for the CDR3: TGTGCCAGCAGCGGGGGGGGTGGGCGTTCACCCCTCCACTTT.

This clone was seen a single time. This chain uses TRBV5-8 with TRBJ2-7, with D perhaps TRBD1 (6 bases). CDR1 and CDR2 from the germline V gene are SGHTS and YDEGEE. V lost 4 bases to trimming and J lost 0 bases, with 8 bases between them. The CDR3 is 13 amino acids. As DNA, the CDR3 is TGTGCCAGCAGCCGGGACATCTCCTACGAGCAGTACGTC. Protein product: CASSRDISYEQYV.

V and J are TRBV6-5 and TRBJ2-7, with TRBD1 identical over 9 bases. Germline assignment: CDR1 MNHEY and CDR2 SVGAGI. CDR3 length: 14 residues. Unmatched junction bases numbered 5, after V lost 1 base and J lost 7 bases. CDR3 bases: TGTGCCAGCAGTTACTGGGGACAGGGTGGGGAGCAGTACTTC. Translation: CASSYWGQGGEQYF.

The chain has TRBV6-5 and TRBJ1-2, with TRBD1 identical over 8 bases. The length of the CDR3 is 14 residues. The V and J ends lost 0 bases and 4 bases, in that order; junction bases with no gene match: 1. CDR1 and CDR2 from the germline V gene are MNHEY and SVGAGI. CDR3 coding DNA: TGTGCCAGCAGTTACTCGACAGGGGCCTATGGCTACACCTTC. As protein: CASSYSTGAYGYTF.

The genes are TRBV10-1 and TRBJ2-1, with D perhaps matching TRBD2 (7 bases). Trimming removed 3 bases at V and 7 bases at J, with 16 bases between. Per the germline V gene, CDR1 is WNHNN and CDR2 is SYGVQD (reference sequence). This CDR3 region has 15 residues. The CDR3 coding sequence is TGCGCCAGCAGTGATCAGGGGCGGGAGTTGAATGAGCAGTTCTTC. Translated: CASSDQGRELNEQFF.

The chain uses TRBV5-6 and TRBJ2-2; 9 nucleotides match TRBD1. The V and J ends lost 0 bases and 8 bases, in that order; junction bases with no gene match: 2. CDR1 is SGHDT, CDR2 YYEEEE, per germline. The CDR3 loop spans 14 amino acids. CDR3 amino acids: CASSLDRGRGELFF. CDR3 DNA: TGTGCCAGCAGCTTGGACAGGGGGCGTGGGGAGCTGTTTTTT.

CDR3 amino acids: CASRPERGYTDTQYF. The DNA for the CDR3 is TGTGCCAGCAGACCGGAACGGGGGTACACAGATACGCAGTATTTT. The rearrangement links TRBV28 to TRBJ2-3; weak D call: TRBD2 (6 bases). The germline V and J ends were trimmed by 6 bases and 2 bases, with 15 bases remaining between them. The CDR3 runs to 15 residues. Germline V gene sequence: CDR1 MDHEN, CDR2 SYDVKM.

The rearrangement links TRBV3-1 (or the pseudogene TRBV3-2) to TRBJ1-2, with D possibly matching TRBD1 (5 bases). Per germline, CDR1 LGHDT and CDR2 YNNKEL (reference sequence). V shed 2 bases and J shed 8 bases, with 18 bases lying between them. The CDR3 consists of 15 residues. CDR3 residues: CASSQPSPGVRGYTF. The CDR3 nucleotides are TGTGCCAGCAGCCAACCCTCCCCGGGGGTACGAGGCTACACCTTC.

This CDR3 is CASRRGSGGETQYF. CDR3 coding DNA: TGCGCCAGCAGACGAGGGAGCGGGGGTGAGACCCAGTACTTC. The gene calls are TRBV5-1 and TRBJ2-5, with 8 bases aligning to TRBD2. The CDR3 is made up of 14 amino acids. Germline V CDR1 and CDR2: SGHRS, YFSETQ. The junction had 8 bases not matched to a gene; V was cut back by 5 bases and J by 5 bases.

This chain uses TRBV6-5 with TRBJ2-1; D may be TRBD2 (5 bases). Germline CDR1 MNHEY, CDR2 SVGAGI. V was pared by 4 bases and J by 9 bases, with 13 bases between. This CDR3 is built from 13 residues. The CDR3 DNA follows: TGTGCCAGCAGTTGGGGTAGCGCTGGTGAGCAGTTCTTC. Encoded protein: CASSWGSAGEQFF.

The chain employs TRBV10-2 and TRBJ1-6, with TRBD1 identical over 7 bases. Germline loops: CDR1 WSHSY, CDR2 SAAADI. The junction had 13 bases not matched to a gene; V was cut back by 1 base and J by 7 bases. CDR3 length: 18 amino acids. The CDR3 reads CASSEFFYLTGINSPLHF. Written as DNA, the CDR3 is TGCGCCAGCAGTGAGTTTTTTTACCTGACAGGGATCAATTCACCCCTCCACTTT.

The chain is built from TRBV18 and TRBJ1-5; possible D gene TRBD1, 5 bases. This CDR3 has 14 amino acids. Germline loops: CDR1 KGHSH, CDR2 LQKENI. The V gene lost 3 bases and the J gene lost 7 bases, with 13 bases spanning the gap. For the CDR3, the DNA is TGTGCCAGCTCACCGCAGGGTTCAGACCAGCCCCAGCATTTT. This codes for CASSPQGSDQPQHF.

This sequence joins TRBV9 and TRBJ2-1, with a weak D call TRBD2 (6 bases). Germline CDR1 is SGDLS and CDR2 is YYNGEE. Trimming removed 3 bases at V and 1 base at J, with 11 bases between. This CDR3 region has 15 residues. The chain's CDR3 is CASSAYGGSYNEQFF. The CDR3 region has the DNA TGTGCCAGCAGCGCCTACGGGGGATCCTACAATGAGCAGTTCTTC.

The chain employs TRBV20-1 and TRBJ1-6; D not certain. The ends were cut back, 3 bases at V and 0 bases at J, with 9 bases in the middle. The CDR3 contains 15 residues. Germline CDR1 DFQATT, CDR2 SNEGSKA (reference sequence). The CDR3 DNA is TGCAGTGCTAGTTTACAGAGCTCCTATAATTCACCCCTCCACTTT. It translates to CSASLQSSYNSPLHF.

This clone was seen a handful of times. This sequence joins TRBV19 and TRBJ2-5; tentative D call: TRBD1 (5 bases). V lost 4 bases and J 4 bases, leaving 16 bases between the germline ends. Per the germline V gene, CDR1 is LNHDA and CDR2 is SQIVND (reference sequence). This CDR3 has 15 residues. As DNA, the CDR3 is TGTGCCAGTAGTACCTCCGGTCTGGGGCGAGAGACCCAGTACTTC. Its translation: CASSTSGLGRETQYF.

The CDR3: CASSLWRSSGNTIYF. CDR3 DNA sequence: TGTGCCAGCAGCTTATGGCGGAGCTCTGGAAACACCATATATTTT. This chain connects TRBV7-9 to TRBJ1-3, with D uncertain. V lost 2 bases to trimming and J lost 0 bases, with 8 bases between them. The CDR3 runs to 15 residues. In germline, CDR1 is SEHNR, CDR2 FQNEAQ (reference sequence).

This rearrangement joins TRBV23-1 to TRBJ1-1, with D possibly TRBD1 on 6 matching bases. TRBV23-1 is recorded as an ORF, its role being uncertain. This CDR3 has 14 amino acids. The V gene lost 5 bases and the J gene lost 4 bases, with 14 bases spanning the gap. CDR3 coding DNA: TGCGCCAGCAGTGAACTGGACAGAAGCACTGAAGCTTTCTTT. Translated: CASSELDRSTEAFF.

The chain uses TRBV24-1 and TRBJ1-3, with TRBD1 matching 8 bases. The germline V gene has CDR1 KGHDR and CDR2 SFDVKD. V shed 6 bases and J 2 bases; nucleotides not matched to a gene: 2. There are 14 residues in the CDR3. Here the CDR3 DNA reads TGTGCCACCAGTTCACAGGGGGCTGGAAACACCATATATTTT. It translates to CATSSQGAGNTIYF.

The V call is TRBV19, the J call TRBJ1-1, with unresolved D. Germline V gene lookup returns CDR1 LNHDA and CDR2 SQIVND (reference sequence). The CDR3 runs 11 residues. V was pared by 6 bases and J by 7 bases, with 9 bases between. CDR3 amino acids: CASSLGIEAFF. CDR3 nucleotides: TGTGCCAGTAGCCTAGGAATTGAAGCTTTCTTT.

The chain couples TRBV19 to TRBJ2-7; D is unclear. This CDR3 has 13 amino acids. Germline V gene sequence: CDR1 LNHDA, CDR2 SQIVND (reference sequence). V lost 2 bases, J lost 2 bases, and 7 bases lay in between. CDR3 nucleotides: TGTGCCAGTAGTATAACGGTTACCTACGAGCAGTACTTC. Translated: CASSITVTYEQYF.